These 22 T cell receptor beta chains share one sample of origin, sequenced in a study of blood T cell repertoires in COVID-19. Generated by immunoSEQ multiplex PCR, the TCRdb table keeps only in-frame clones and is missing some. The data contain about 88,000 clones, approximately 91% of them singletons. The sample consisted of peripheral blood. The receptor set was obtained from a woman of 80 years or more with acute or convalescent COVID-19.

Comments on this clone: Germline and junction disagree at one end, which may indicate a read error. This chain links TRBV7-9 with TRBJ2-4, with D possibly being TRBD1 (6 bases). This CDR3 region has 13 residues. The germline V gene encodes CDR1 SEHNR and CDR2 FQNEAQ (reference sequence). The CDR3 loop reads CASSLPGRDTPLF. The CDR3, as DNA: TGTGCCAGCAGCTTGCCAGGCCGGGACACCCCGTTATTC.

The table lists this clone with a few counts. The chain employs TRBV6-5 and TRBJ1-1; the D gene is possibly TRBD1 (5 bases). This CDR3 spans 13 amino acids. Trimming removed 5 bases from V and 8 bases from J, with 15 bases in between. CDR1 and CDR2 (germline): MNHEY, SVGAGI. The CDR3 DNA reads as TGTGCCAGCAGTCAAACCTTAGGGGTGGAAGCTTTCTTT. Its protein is CASSQTLGVEAFF.

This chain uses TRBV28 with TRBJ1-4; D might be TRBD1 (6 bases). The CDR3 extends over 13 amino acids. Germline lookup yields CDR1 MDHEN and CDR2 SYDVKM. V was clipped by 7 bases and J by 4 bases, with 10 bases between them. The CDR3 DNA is TGTGCCAGCAAGGACAGCGTTAATGAAAAACTGTTTTTT. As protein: CASKDSVNEKLFF.

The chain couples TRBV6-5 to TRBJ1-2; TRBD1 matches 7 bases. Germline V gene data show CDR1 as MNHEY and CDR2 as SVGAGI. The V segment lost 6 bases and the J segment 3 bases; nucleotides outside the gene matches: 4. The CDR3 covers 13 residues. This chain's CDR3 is CASSRDSYYGYTF. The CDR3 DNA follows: TGTGCCAGCAGCCGGGACAGCTACTATGGCTACACCTTC.

The CDR3 region is CASTTGWGTEAFF. CDR3 DNA: TGTGCCAGCACGACGGGGTGGGGCACTGAAGCTTTCTTT. The chain links TRBV2 to TRBJ1-1; D remains ambiguous. The germline V gene encodes CDR1 SNHLY and CDR2 FYNNEI. The V end lost 7 bases, the J end lost 4 bases, and 13 bases lay between the germline ends. There are 13 residues in the CDR3.

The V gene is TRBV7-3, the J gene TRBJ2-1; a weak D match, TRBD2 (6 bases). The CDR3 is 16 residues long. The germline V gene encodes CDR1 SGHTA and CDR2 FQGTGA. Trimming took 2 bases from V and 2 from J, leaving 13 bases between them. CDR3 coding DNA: TGTGCCAGCAGCTTATGGGGGACTCAAACCTACAATGAGCAGTTCTTC. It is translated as CASSLWGTQTYNEQFF.

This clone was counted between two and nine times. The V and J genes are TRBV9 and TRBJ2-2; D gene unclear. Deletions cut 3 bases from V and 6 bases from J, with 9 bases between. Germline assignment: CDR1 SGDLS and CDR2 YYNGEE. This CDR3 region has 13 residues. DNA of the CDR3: TGTGCCAGCAGCGCCCTCTTTCCCGGGGAGCTGTTTTTT. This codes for CASSALFPGELFF.

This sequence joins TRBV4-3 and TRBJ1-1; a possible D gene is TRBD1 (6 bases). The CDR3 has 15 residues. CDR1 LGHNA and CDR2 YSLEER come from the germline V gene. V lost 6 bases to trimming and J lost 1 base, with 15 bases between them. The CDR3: CASSRGQPGNTEAFF. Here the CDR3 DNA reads TGCGCCAGCAGTCGAGGACAGCCTGGGAACACTGAAGCTTTCTTT.

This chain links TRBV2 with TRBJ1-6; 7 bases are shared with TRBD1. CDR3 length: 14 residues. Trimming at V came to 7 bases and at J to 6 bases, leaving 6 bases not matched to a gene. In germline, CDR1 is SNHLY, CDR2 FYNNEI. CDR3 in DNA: TGTGCCAGCATGGTGACAGGGAGTAATTCACCCCTCCACTTT. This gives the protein CASMVTGSNSPLHF.

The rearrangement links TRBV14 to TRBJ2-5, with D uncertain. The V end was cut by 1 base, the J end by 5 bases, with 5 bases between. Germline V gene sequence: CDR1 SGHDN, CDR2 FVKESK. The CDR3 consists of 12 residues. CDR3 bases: TGTGCCAGCAGCCAAGTTCCGGAGACCCAGTACTTC. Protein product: CASSQVPETQYF. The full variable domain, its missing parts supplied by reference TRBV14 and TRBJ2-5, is EAGVTQFPSHSVIEKGQTVTLRCDPISGHDNLYWYRRVMGKEIKFLLHFVKESKQDESGMPNNRFLAERTGGTYSTLKVQPAELEDSGVYFCASSQVPETQYFGPGTRLLVL.

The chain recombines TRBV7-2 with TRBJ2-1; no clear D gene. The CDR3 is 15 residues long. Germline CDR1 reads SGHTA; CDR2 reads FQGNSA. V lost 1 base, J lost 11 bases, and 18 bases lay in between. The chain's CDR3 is CASSLDSGPGGQQFF. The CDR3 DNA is TGTGCCAGCAGCTTAGACTCTGGGCCCGGTGGCCAGCAGTTCTTC.

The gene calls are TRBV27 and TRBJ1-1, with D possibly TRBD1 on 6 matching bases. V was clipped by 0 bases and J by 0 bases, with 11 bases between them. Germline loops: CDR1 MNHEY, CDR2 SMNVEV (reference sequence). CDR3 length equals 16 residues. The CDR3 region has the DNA TGTGCCAGCAGTTTATCCCCGACAGGAATGAACACTGAAGCTTTCTTT. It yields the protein CASSLSPTGMNTEAFF.

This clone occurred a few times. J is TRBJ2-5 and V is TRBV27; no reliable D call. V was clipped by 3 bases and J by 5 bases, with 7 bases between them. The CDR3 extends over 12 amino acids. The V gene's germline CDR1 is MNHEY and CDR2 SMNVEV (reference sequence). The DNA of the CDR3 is TGTGCCAGCAGTTTGTTCGGGGAGACCCAGTACTTC. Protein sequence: CASSLFGETQYF.

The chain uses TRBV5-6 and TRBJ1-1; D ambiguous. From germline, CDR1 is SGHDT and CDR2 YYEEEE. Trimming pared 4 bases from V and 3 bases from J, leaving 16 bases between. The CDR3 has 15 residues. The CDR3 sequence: CASSLVGGGDTEAFF. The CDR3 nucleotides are TGTGCCAGCAGCCTCGTGGGCGGAGGCGACACTGAAGCTTTCTTT.

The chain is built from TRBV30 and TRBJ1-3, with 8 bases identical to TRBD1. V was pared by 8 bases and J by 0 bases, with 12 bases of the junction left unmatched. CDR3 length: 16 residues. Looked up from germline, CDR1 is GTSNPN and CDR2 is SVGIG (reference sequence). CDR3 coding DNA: TGTGCCAGTACTTCCGGGACAGGTGCCTCTGGAAACACCATATATTTT. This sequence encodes CASTSGTGASGNTIYF.

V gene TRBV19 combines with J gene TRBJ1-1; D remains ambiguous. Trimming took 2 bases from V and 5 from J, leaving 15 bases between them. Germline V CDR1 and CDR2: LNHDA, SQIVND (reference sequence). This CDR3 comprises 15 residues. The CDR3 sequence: CASSISGIIGTEAFF. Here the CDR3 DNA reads TGTGCCAGTAGTATATCCGGGATTATAGGGACTGAAGCTTTCTTT.

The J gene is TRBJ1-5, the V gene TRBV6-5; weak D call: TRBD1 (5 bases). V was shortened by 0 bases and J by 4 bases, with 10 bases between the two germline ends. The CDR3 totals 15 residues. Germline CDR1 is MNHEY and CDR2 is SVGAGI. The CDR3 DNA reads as TGTGCCAGCAGTTACTCGAGCAGGGTAAATCAGCCCCAGCATTTT. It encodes CASSYSSRVNQPQHF.

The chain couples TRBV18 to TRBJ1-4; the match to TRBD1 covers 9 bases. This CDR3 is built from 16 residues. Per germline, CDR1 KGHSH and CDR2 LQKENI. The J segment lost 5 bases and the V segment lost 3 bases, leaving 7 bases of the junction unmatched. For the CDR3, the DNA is TGTGCCAGCTCACCGCGGATAGGGACAGGGAATGAAAAACTGTTTTTT. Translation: CASSPRIGTGNEKLFF.

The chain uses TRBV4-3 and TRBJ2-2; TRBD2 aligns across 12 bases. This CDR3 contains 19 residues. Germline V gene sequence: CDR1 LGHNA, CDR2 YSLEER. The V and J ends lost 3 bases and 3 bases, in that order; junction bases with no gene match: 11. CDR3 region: CASSHAPLAGGQDTGELFF. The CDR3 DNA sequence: TGCGCCAGCAGCCATGCTCCTCTAGCGGGGGGGCAAGACACCGGGGAGCTGTTTTTT.

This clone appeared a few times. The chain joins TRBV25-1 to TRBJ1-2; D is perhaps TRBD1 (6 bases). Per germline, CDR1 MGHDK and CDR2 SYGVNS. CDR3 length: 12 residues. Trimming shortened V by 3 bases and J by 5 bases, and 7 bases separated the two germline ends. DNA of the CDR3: TGTGCCAGCAGTGATCAGGGGTATGGCTACACCTTC. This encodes CASSDQGYGYTF.

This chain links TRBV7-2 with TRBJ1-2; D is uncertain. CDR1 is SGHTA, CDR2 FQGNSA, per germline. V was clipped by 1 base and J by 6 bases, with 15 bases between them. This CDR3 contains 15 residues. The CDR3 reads CASSLVVGIRDGYTF. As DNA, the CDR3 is TGTGCCAGCAGCTTAGTAGTCGGCATCCGGGATGGCTACACCTTC.

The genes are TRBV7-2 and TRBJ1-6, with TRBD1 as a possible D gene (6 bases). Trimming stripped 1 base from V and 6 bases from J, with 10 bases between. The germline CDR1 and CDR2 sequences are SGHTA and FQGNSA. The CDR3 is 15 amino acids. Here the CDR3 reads CASSLERQVNSPLHF. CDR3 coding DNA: TGTGCCAGCAGCTTAGAGAGACAGGTTAATTCACCCCTCCACTTT.